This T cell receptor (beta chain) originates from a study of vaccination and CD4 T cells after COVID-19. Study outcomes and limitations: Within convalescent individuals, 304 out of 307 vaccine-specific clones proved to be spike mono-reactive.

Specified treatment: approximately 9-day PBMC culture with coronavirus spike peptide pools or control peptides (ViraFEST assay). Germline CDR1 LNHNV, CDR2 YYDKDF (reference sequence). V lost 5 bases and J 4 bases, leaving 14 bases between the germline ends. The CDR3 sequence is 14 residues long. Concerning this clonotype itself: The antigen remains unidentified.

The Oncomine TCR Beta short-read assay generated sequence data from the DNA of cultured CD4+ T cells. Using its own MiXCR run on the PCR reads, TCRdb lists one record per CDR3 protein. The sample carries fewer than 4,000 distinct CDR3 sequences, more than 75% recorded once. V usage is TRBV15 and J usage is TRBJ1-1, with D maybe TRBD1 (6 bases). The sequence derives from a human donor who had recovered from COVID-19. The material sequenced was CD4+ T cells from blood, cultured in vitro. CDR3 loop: CATSAQGGATEAFF. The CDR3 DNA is TGTGCCACCAGCGCCCAAGGGGGGGCCACTGAAGCTTTCTTT.